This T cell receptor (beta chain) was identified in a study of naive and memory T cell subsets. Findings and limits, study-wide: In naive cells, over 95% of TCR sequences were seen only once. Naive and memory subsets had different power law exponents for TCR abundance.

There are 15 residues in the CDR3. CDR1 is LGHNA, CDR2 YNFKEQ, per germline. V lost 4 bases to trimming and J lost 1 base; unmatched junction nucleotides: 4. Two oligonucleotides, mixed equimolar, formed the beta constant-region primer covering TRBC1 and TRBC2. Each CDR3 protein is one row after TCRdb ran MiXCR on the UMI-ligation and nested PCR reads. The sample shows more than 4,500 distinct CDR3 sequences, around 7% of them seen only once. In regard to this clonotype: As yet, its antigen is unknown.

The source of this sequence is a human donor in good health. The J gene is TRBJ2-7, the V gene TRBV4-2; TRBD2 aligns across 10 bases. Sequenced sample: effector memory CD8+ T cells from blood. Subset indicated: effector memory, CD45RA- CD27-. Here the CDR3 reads CASSPELAGSYEQYF. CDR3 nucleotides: TGTGCCAGCAGCCCAGAACTAGCGGGGTCCTACGAGCAGTACTTC.